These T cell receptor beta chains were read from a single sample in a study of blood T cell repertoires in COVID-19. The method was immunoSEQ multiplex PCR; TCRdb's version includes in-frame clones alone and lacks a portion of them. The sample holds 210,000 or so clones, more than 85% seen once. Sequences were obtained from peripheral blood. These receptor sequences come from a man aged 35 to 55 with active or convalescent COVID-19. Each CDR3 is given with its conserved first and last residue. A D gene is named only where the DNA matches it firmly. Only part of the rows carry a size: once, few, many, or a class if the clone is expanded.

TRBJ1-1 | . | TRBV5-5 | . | TGTGCCAGCAGCGAGACACCTTTAGAAGAAGCTTTCTTT | CASSETPLEEAFF
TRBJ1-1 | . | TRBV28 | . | TGTGCCAGCAGTTCCAGGGAAGTAGGGTGGACTGAAGCTTTCTTT | CASSSREVGWTEAFF
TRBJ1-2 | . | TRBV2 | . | TGTGCCAGCAGTGTACAGGGCACGGGCAATAATTTGTTC | CASSVQGTGNNLF
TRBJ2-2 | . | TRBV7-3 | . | TGTGCCAGCAGCCTTGGGCCGACCACCGGGGAGCTGTTTTTT | CASSLGPTTGELFF
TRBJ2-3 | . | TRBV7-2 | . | TGTGCCAGCAGCCAGTACACCAGCACAGATACGCAGTATTTT | CASSQYTSTDTQYF
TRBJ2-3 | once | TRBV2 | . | TGTGCCAGCAAGGGGGAGATCGCAGATACGCAGTATTTT | CASKGEIADTQYF
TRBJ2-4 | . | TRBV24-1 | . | TGTGCCACCAGCGAGCGCGGGGCGGGCAAAAACATTCAGTACTTC | CATSERGAGKNIQYF
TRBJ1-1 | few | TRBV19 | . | TGTGCCAGTAGTATTTTCGACAGATCTGAAGCTTTCTTT | CASSIFDRSEAFF
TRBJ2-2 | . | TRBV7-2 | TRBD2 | TGTGCCAGCAGCGGAAGAGGTCTAGCGGGAGGTTCCGGGGAGCTGTTTTTT | CASSGRGLAGGSGELFF
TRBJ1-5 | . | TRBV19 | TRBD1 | TGTGCCAGTACCTCTGGACAGGGGGCGTATCAGCCCCAGCATTTT | CASTSGQGAYQPQHF
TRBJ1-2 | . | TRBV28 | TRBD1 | TGTGCCAACTGCCGGACAGGGGGTTATGGCTACACCTTC | CANCRTGGYGYTF
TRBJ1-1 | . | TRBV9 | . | TGTGCCAGCAGCGTTATCCCGCAACGCGGAGGTACTGAAGCTTTCTTT | CASSVIPQRGGTEAFF
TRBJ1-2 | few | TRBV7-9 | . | TGTGCCAGCAGCTTAGCTGCGGCGTATGGCTACACCTTC | CASSLAAAYGYTF
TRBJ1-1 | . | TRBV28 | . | TGTGCCAGCACCCCTGGGGGCAGGGGTGAAGCTTTCTTT | CASTPGGRGEAFF
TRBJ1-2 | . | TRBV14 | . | TGTGCCAGCAGCCTTAATGGGGCCCCATCGGCCGGCTACACCTTC | CASSLNGAPSAGYTF
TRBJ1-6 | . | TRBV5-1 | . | TGCGCCAGCAGCTTGGCTGGCGGAAATTCACCCCTCCACTTT | CASSLAGGNSPLHF
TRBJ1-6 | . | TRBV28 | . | TGTGCCAGCACCTCTCCCTTTATTTATGTCGCCTATAATTCACCCCTCCACTTT | CASTSPFIYVAYNSPLHF
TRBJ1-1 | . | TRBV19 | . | TGTGCCAGTAGCCGGACATCTAACACTGAAGCTTTCTTT | CASSRTSNTEAFF
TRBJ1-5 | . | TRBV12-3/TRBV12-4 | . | TGTGCCAGCAGTCTCCGGAGGGATCAGCCCCAGCATTTT | CASSLRRDQPQHF
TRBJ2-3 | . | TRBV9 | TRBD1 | TGTGCCAGCAGCACATCAGGGGGCGGCGCAGATACGCAGTATTTT | CASSTSGGGADTQYF
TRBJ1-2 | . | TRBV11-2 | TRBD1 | TGTGCCAGCAGCCTAATACAGGGGCATTATGGCTACACCTTC | CASSLIQGHYGYTF
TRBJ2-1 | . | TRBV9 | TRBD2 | TGTGCCAGCAGCGTATTCCCAGCGGGGGGGCCGGGCAATGAGCAGTTCTTC | CASSVFPAGGPGNEQFF
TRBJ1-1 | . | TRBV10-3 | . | TGTGCCATCAGTGGGGGAGGTTTCGGCACTGAAGCTTTCTTT | CAISGGGFGTEAFF
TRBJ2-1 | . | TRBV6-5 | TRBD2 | TGTGCCAGCAGTTACGCTTCTAGCGGGAGGTGGTTTGAGCAGTTCTTC | CASSYASSGRWFEQFF
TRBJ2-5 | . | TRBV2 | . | TGTGCCAGACAGGGGAGGGAGACCCAGTACTTC | CARQGRETQYF
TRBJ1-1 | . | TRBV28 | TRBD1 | TGTGCCAGCAGCCTCACAGGGGCGGGTACTGAAGCTTTCTTT | CASSLTGAGTEAFF
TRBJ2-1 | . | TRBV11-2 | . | TGTGCCAGCAGCCCCACGCAGGGGTTTCTAGATGAGCAGTTCTTC | CASSPTQGFLDEQFF
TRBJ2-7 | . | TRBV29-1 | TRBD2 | TGCAGCGTTTTTGCGGGGGTGGGGTACGAGCAGTACTTC | CSVFAGVGYEQYF
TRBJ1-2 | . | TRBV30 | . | TGTGCCTACTGGAGAATTGGTCAGGGCGGCTACACCTTC | CAYWRIGQGGYTF
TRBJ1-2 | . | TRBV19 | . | TGTGCCAGTAGTCCCGGCACAGGGCACCTCTACACCTTC | CASSPGTGHLYTF
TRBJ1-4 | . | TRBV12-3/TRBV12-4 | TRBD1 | TGTGCCAGCACCAGGGACAGAAATGAAAAACTGTTTTTT | CASTRDRNEKLFF
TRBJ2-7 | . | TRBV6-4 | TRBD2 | TGTGCCAGCAGTGACCCCTGGGACTATACGGTTCGGCGTGGGCCCCTAGAGCAGTACTTC | CASSDPWDYTVRRGPLEQYF
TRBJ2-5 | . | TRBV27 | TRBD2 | TGTGCCAGCAGACTAGCGGGAGTGGAGACCCAGTACTTC | CASRLAGVETQYF
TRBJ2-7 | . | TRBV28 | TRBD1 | TGTGCCAGCAGTTTAACCGGGACAGTGAGGGGCTACGAGCAGTACTTC | CASSLTGTVRGYEQYF
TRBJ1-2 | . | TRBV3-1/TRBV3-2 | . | TGTGCCAGCAGCCAAGGCAGGGGAGAACGCAATGGCTACACCTTC | CASSQGRGERNGYTF
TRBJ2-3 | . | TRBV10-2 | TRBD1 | TGCGCCAGCAGTGGGGACAGGGGGCATGGGTATTTT | CASSGDRGHGYF
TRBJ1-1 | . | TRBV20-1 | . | TGCAGTGCTAGTGATGGGGCCACTGAAGCTTTCTTT | CSASDGATEAFF